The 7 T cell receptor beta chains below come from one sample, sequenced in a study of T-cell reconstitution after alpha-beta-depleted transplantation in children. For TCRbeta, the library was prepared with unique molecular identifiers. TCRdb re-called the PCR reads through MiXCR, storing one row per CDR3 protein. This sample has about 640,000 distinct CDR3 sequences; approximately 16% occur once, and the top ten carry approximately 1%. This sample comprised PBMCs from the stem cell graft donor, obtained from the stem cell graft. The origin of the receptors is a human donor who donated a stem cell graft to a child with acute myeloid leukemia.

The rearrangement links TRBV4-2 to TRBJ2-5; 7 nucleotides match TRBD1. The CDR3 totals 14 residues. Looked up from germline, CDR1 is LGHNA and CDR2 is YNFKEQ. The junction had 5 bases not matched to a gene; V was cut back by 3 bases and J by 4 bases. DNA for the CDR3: TGTGCCAGCAGCCATAACAGGGGACGAGAGACCCAGTACTTC. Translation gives CASSHNRGRETQYF.

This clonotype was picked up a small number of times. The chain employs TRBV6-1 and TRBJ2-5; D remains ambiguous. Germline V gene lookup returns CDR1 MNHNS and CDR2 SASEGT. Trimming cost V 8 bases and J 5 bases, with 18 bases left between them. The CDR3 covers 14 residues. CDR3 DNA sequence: TGTGCCAGCTCTACGGTTCGACAAGTGGAGACCCAGTACTTC. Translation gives CASSTVRQVETQYF.

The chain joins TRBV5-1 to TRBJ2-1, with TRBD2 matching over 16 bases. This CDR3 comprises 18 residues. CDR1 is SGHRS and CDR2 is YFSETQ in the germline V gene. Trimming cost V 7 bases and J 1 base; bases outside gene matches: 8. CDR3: CASCPGLAGGRSYNEQFF. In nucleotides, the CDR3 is TGCGCCAGCTGCCCGGGACTAGCGGGGGGGAGGTCCTACAATGAGCAGTTCTTC. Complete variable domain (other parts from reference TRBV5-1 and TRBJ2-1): KAGVTQTPRYLIKTRGQQVTLSCSPISGHRSVSWYQQTPGQGLQFLFEYFSETQRNKGNFPGRFSGRQFSNSRSEMNVSTLELGDSALYLCASCPGLAGGRSYNEQFFGPGTRLTVL.

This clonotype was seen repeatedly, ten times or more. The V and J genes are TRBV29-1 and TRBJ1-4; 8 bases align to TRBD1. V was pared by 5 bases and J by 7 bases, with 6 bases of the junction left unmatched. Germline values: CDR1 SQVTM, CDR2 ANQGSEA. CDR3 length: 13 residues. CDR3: CSVSQGDGEKLFF. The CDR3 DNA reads TGCAGCGTTTCACAGGGGGACGGTGAAAAACTGTTTTTT. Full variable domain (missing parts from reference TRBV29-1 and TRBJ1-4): SAVISQKPSRDICQRGTSLTIQCQVDSQVTMMFWYRQQPGQSLTLIATANQGSEATYESGFVIDKFPISRPNLTFSTLTVSNMSPEDSSIYLCSVSQGDGEKLFFGSGTQLSVL.

CDR3 amino acids: CSASASGTGGNTIYF. The CDR3 nucleotides are TGCAGTGCTAGCGCCTCCGGGACAGGGGGAAACACCATATATTTT. The chain combines TRBV20-1 with TRBJ1-3, with 9 bases lining up with TRBD1. The CDR3 extends over 15 amino acids. Germline V gene lookup returns CDR1 DFQATT and CDR2 SNEGSKA (reference sequence). V trimming: 3 bases; J trimming: 4 bases; junction bases outside the gene matches: 7.

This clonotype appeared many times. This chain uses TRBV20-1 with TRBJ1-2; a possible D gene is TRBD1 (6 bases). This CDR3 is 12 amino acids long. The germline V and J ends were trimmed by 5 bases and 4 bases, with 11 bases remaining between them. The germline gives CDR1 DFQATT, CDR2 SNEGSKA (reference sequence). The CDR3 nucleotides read TGCAGTGCTCGACAGGCTGGCTATGGCTACACCTTC. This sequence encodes CSARQAGYGYTF.

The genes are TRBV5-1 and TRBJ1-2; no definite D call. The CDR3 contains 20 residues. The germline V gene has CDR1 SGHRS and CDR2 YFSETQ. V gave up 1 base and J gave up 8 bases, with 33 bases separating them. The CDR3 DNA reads TGCGCCAGCAGCTTGAGTGTGGGGTTAGTGGTGCCCGCCCCGGGCGGAGGCTACACCTTC. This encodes CASSLSVGLVVPAPGGGYTF.